This T cell receptor (beta chain) was found in a study of metastatic and nonmetastatic thyroid tumors. Study-wide context: Repertoires from malignant and benign thyroid patients were compared across blood and tumor or nodule tissue. Study-wide results and caveats: The reported finding was significantly higher TCR beta diversity in malignant thyroid tumors relative to benign nodules, in blood and tumor.

Details on this clone: The antigen is unknown.

Prior to thyroid surgery, none of the patients had received any treatment. As handled by the study authors: Across clinicopathological groups, CDR3 differences served as the basis for building a distant-metastasis classifier for papillary thyroid cancer. TCRdb used MiXCR to call clones anew from the PCR reads. These V and J calls are TCRdb output, not the study's own analysis. The data contain roughly 8,000 clones, over 25% of them singletons. The material sequenced was tumor tissue. This sequence originates from a female donor with papillary thyroid cancer or a benign thyroid nodule (not recorded which). Some clones in this sample may be carry-over from other donors' samples.

CDR3 in amino acids: CASHIRRSNQPQHF. CDR3 in DNA: TGTGCCAGTCATATTAGACGAAGCAATCAGCCCCAGCATTTT. The J gene is TRBJ1-5, the V gene TRBV19; D not certain. The CDR3 totals 14 residues. The germline gives CDR1 LNHDA, CDR2 SQIVND (reference sequence). The germline V and J ends were trimmed by 8 bases and 1 base, with 12 bases remaining between them.